This T cell receptor beta chain stems from a study of blood T cell repertoires in COVID-19. Sequencing was performed with immunoSEQ multiplex PCR; in TCRdb, only in-frame clones are kept and a portion is missing. This table holds fewer than 500,000 clones, about 87% found once. The CDR3 totals 15 residues. V lost 5 bases to trimming and J lost 0 bases, with 11 bases between them. Looked up from germline, CDR1 is MNHEY and CDR2 is SMNVEV (reference sequence). The material sequenced was PBMCs or T cells enriched from blood (not recorded which). V and J are TRBV27 and TRBJ2-1, with TRBD2 as a possible D gene (5 bases). The sequence was obtained from a man under 40 who had recovered from COVID-19. The CDR3 is CASSARRSSYNEQFF. CDR3 bases: TGTGCCAGCAGTGCGAGGAGGAGCTCCTACAATGAGCAGTTCTTC.